The TCR beta chain described here comes from a study of blood T cell repertoires in COVID-19. Turning to the study itself: Acute-phase and convalescent COVID-19 samples originated in the United States, Italy and Spain. From T cells, B-cell-depleted T cells, or PBMCs came the material, which was cDNA or gDNA.

V shed 1 base, J shed 1 base, and the junction held 8 bases outside the gene matches. The CDR3 runs 17 residues. CDR1 is SGHTS, CDR2 YDEGEE, per germline. Libraries were prepared by immunoSEQ multiplex PCR; TCRdb keeps only in-frame clonotypes and omits some of them. This table holds approximately 170,000 clones, around nine tenths found once. The sequence was collected from a man in his sixties or seventies with acute or convalescent COVID-19. This chain uses TRBV5-8 with TRBJ2-3, with 8 nucleotides matching TRBD2. Specimen: peripheral blood. The CDR3: CASSLPGGAGGTDTQYF. The CDR3 coding sequence is TGTGCCAGCAGCTTGCCTGGGGGAGCGGGGGGCACAGATACGCAGTATTTT.